This T cell receptor (beta chain) was identified during a study of radiation and T cells in renal cell carcinoma. General study findings and limits: From baseline, blood top tumor clonotypes peaked at 2 weeks post-radiation.

Time point reported: blood 2 weeks post-SBRT. Treatment in this sample: 15 Gy SBRT to primary tumor, nephrectomy 4 weeks later. This renal cell carcinoma was of the clear cell type. The repertoire was sequenced with immunoSEQ multiplex PCR; TCRdb's copy has only in-frame clones and lacks some. The sample records more than 150,000 clones, about 91% being singletons. As to this clone: Its target is not known.

Germline V CDR1 and CDR2: SGHDN, FVKESK. Trimming shortened V by 1 base and J by 6 bases, and 10 bases separated the two germline ends. CDR3 length: 14 residues. The sequencing used blood, collected from a patient whose treatment included radiotherapy and nephrectomy. The receptor was isolated from a woman aged 45-59 years with renal cell carcinoma. The J gene is TRBJ2-4, the V gene TRBV14; D tentatively reads TRBD1 or TRBD2 (5 bases each). CDR3 amino acids: CASSQGNGGNIQYF. The CDR3 DNA sequence: TGTGCCAGCAGCCAAGGGAATGGGGGAAACATTCAGTACTTC.